The source of this TCR beta chain is a study of T cell repertoires in cytomegalovirus infection. This clonotype has at least ten counts. TCRdb reprocessed the reads with MiXCR, giving one entry per CDR3 protein. The data show approximately 97,000 distinct CDR3 sequences, 15% to 20% seen once. V was pared by 4 bases and J by 9 bases, with 19 bases between. This CDR3 region has 16 residues. Sequenced sample: PBMCs. V and J are TRBV12-3 or TRBV12-4 and TRBJ1-6; D is unresolved. This TCR was sampled from a human donor in good health (CMV status not recorded). Some clones in this sample may be carry-over from other donors' samples. This chain's CDR3 is CASSSMGISPSSPLHF. DNA for the CDR3: TGTGCCAGCAGTTCGATGGGTATCTCCCCGAGTTCACCCCTCCACTTT.